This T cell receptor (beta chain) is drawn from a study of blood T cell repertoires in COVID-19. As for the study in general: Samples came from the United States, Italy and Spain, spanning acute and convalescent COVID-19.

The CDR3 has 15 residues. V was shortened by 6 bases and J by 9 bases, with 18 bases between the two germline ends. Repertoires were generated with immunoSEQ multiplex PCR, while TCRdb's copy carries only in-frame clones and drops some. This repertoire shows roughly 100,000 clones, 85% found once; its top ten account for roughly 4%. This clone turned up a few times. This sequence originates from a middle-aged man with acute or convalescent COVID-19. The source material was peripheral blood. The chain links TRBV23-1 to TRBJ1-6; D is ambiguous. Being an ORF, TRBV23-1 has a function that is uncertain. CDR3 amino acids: CASRPSGRSGSPLHF. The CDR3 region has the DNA TGCGCCAGCAGACCCTCGGGAAGGTCGGGTTCACCCCTCCACTTT.